The rows below give T cell receptor beta chains drawn from one sample of a study of cytomegalovirus exposure and HLA in healthy donors. Repertoires were generated with immunoSEQ multiplex PCR, while TCRdb's copy carries only in-frame clones and drops some. The table has about 150,000 clones, nearly 80% seen once. Sequenced material: PBMCs. The origin of the receptors is a man between 25 and 39 years old in good health and CMV-seropositive. CDR3s leave out the opening cysteine and the closing phenylalanine or tryptophan. Fields, in order: J gene, V gene, clone size, CDR3 protein. Some rows mark clone size as missing; the rest say once, few, many or name a class of expanded clone.

TRBJ2-7 | TRBV4-1 | NA | ASSQDQGNYEQY
TRBJ2-3 | TRBV28 | NA | ASNLEQGAGDTQY
TRBJ1-1 | TRBV9 | NA | ASSSGSNTEAF
TRBJ1-2 | TRBV7-9 | once | ASRRGTGTDYGYT
TRBJ2-5 | TRBV7-8 | few | ASSFREVQETQY
TRBJ2-1 | TRBV6-5 | few | ASSYRLANHEQF
TRBJ1-2 | TRBV28 | NA | ASIRGGWNGYT
TRBJ2-7 | TRBV5-6 | NA | ASSLASNRHDYEQY
TRBJ1-5 | TRBV6-6 | few | ASRSRTSNSNQPQH
TRBJ1-2 | TRBV10-3 | NA | AITKEPGQGTYGYT
TRBJ2-1 | TRBV29-1 | once | SVEDLIAGGSYNEQF
TRBJ2-7 | TRBV28 | few | ASSLTSGPYEQY
TRBJ2-1 | TRBV7-6 | NA | ASSLRGSSYNEQF
TRBJ2-7 | TRBV5-4 | NA | ASSLGARLAGREQY
TRBJ1-1 | TRBV5-1 | NA | ASSLRQITEAF
TRBJ2-6 | TRBV5-1 | NA | ASSLHGTGLGGANVLT
TRBJ2-7 | TRBV28 | few | ASSFPGQGLQQY
TRBJ1-4 | TRBV6-6 | NA | ASSSQGRTNEKLF
TRBJ2-3 | TRBV28 | NA | ASSFGGPSTDTQY
TRBJ2-4 | TRBV28 | NA | ASSETRAGGGKNIQY
TRBJ2-1 | TRBV7-2 | once | ASSLAGTSSYNEQF
TRBJ1-5 | TRBV7-9 | NA | SSSLDRGQSNQPQH
TRBJ2-5 | TRBV2 | NA | ASSESLAGSETQY
TRBJ2-3 | TRBV25-1 | NA | ASSALGGRGDTQY
TRBJ1-1 | TRBV4-2 | NA | ASSPINRQAHVKNTEAF